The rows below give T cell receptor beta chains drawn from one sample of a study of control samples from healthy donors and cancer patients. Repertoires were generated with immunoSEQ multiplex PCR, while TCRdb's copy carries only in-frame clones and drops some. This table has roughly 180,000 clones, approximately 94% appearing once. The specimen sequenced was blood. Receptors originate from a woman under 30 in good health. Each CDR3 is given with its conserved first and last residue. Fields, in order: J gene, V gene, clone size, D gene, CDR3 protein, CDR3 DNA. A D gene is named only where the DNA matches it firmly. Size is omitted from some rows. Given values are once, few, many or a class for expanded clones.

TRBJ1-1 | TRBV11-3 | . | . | CASSPGTQLEAFF | TGTGCCAGCAGCCCGGGTACACAGCTTGAAGCTTTCTTT
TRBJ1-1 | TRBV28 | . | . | CASSLLPTEAFF | TGTGCCAGCAGTTTACTTCCCACTGAAGCTTTCTTT
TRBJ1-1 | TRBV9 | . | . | CASSATPGNTEAFF | TGTGCCAGCAGCGCCACTCCAGGGAACACTGAAGCTTTCTTT
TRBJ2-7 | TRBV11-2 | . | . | CASSPPELTYEQYF | TGTGCCAGCAGCCCGCCGGAACTTACCTACGAGCAGTACTTC
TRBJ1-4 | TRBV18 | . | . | CASSPGFNEKLFF | TGTGCCAGCTCACCCGGATTTAATGAAAAACTGTTTTTT
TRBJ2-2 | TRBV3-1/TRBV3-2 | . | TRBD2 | CASSQLIAGVYTGELFF | TGTGCCAGCAGCCAGTTGATAGCGGGAGTGTACACCGGGGAGCTGTTTTTT
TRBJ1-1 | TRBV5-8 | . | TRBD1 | CASSLRTGGQNTEAFF | TGTGCCAGCAGCTTGCGGACAGGGGGCCAGAACACTGAAGCTTTCTTT
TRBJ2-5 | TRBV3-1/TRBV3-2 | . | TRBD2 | CASSQDWTRETQYF | TGTGCCAGCAGCCAAGACTGGACTAGGGAGACCCAGTACTTC
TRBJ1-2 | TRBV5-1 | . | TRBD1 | CASSFTTGGNGYTF | TGCGCCAGCAGCTTTACGACAGGGGGCAATGGCTACACCTTC
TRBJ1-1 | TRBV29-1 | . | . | CSPIPRDRMNTEAFF | TGCAGCCCCATACCCCGAGACAGGATGAACACTGAAGCTTTCTTT
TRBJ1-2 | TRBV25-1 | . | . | CASSEWTESNYGYTF | TGTGCCAGCAGTGAGTGGACAGAGTCTAACTATGGCTACACCTTC
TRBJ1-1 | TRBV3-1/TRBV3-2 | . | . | CASSQGYTEAFF | TGTGCCAGCAGCCAAGGGTACACTGAAGCTTTCTTT
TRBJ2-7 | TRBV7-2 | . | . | CASGRGGAYRNYEQYF | TGTGCCAGCGGTAGAGGAGGGGCCTATCGAAACTACGAGCAGTACTTC
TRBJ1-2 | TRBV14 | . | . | CASRPDGDGYTF | TGTGCCAGCAGGCCCGACGGTGACGGCTACACCTTC
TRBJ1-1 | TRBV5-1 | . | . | CASMRQENTEAFF | TGCGCCAGCATGAGACAGGAGAACACTGAAGCTTTCTTT
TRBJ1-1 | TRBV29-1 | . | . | CSVEVIDRGGTEAFF | TGCAGCGTTGAAGTGATTGATAGGGGGGGCACTGAAGCTTTCTTT
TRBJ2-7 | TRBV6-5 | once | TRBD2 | CASSTSGGSYEQYF | TGTGCCAGCAGTACTAGCGGGGGATCCTACGAGCAGTACTTC
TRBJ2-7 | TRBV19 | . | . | CASSRTRTYEQYF | TGTGCCAGTAGCCGAACTAGGACGTACGAGCAGTACTTC
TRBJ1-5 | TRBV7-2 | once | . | CASSFNHNSNQPQHF | TGTGCCAGCAGCTTTAACCATAATAGCAATCAGCCCCAGCATTTT
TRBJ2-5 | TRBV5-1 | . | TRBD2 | CASSIGTSGRTPLRETQYF | TGCGCCAGCAGCATCGGGACTAGCGGGAGGACTCCACTTAGGGAGACCCAGTACTTC
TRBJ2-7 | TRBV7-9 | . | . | CASSAPGERGIYEQYF | TGTGCCAGCAGCGCACCGGGGGAAAGGGGCATATACGAGCAGTACTTC
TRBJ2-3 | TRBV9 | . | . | CASSALVGGGRTDTQYF | TGTGCCAGCAGCGCCTTGGTGGGTGGGGGGCGCACAGATACGCAGTATTTT
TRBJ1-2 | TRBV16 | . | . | CASSQGGFHYGYTF | TGTGCCAGCAGCCAAGGGGGATTCCACTATGGCTACACCTTC
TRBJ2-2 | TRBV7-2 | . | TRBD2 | CASSSPGLAGVVPGELFF | TGTGCCAGCAGCTCCCCGGGACTAGCGGGAGTTGTCCCCGGGGAGCTGTTTTTT
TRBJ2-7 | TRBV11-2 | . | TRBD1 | CASSLGQGPYEQYF | TGTGCCAGCAGCCTAGGACAGGGCCCCTACGAGCAGTACTTC
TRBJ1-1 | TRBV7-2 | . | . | CASSLEGSTGQKAFF | TGTGCCAGCAGCTTAGAGGGATCTACCGGACAGAAAGCTTTCTTT
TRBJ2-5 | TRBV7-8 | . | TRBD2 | CASSLLTGGLGRETQYF | TGTGCCAGCAGCTTATTAACGGGAGGGCTAGGTCGGGAGACCCAGTACTTC
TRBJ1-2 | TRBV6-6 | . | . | CASSYSRDREGYTF | TGTGCCAGCAGTTACTCAAGGGACCGAGAGGGCTACACCTTC
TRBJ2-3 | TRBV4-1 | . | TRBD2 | CASSQGLAGGGTDTQYF | TGCGCCAGCAGCCAGGGACTAGCGGGGGGTGGCACAGATACGCAGTATTTT
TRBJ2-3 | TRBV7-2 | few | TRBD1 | CASSPLPGQGADTQYF | TGTGCCAGCAGTCCTCTACCGGGACAGGGGGCGGATACGCAGTATTTT
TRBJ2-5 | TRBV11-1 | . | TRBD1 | CASSSWDRQETQYF | TGTGCCAGCAGCTCGTGGGACAGACAAGAGACCCAGTACTTC
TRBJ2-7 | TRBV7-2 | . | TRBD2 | CASSFQAGGSYEQYF | TGTGCCAGCAGCTTTCAAGCGGGGGGGTCCTACGAGCAGTACTTC
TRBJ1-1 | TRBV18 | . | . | CASSVGQSNTEAFF | TGTGCCAGCTCAGTCGGACAGAGTAACACTGAAGCTTTCTTT
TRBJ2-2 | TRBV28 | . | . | CATQIETNTGELFF | TGTGCCACCCAGATCGAAACAAACACCGGGGAGCTGTTTTTT
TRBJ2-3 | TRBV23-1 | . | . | CASTPSSVRLADTQYF | TGCGCCAGCACCCCTTCGTCCGTCCGGCTGGCGGATACGCAGTATTTT
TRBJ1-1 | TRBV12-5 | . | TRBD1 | CASGPGQGMNTEAFF | TGTGCTAGTGGACCCGGACAGGGGATGAACACTGAAGCTTTCTTT
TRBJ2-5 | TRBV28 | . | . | CASSPAGGRETQYF | TGTGCCAGCAGCCCCGCCGGGGGGCGAGAGACCCAGTACTTC
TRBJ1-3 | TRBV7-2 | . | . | CASSLAPLQGTGNTIYF | TGTGCCAGCAGCTTAGCCCCTTTGCAGGGTACAGGAAACACCATATATTTT
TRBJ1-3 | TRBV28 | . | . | CASSPGTPNTIYF | TGTGCCAGCAGTCCCGGGACACCAAACACCATATATTTT
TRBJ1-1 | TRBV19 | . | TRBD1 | CASSVGQAILNTEAFF | TGTGCCAGTAGTGTTGGACAGGCTATACTCAACACTGAAGCTTTCTTT
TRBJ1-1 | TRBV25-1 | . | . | CASSPRDGTEAFF | TGTGCCAGCAGTCCACGGGACGGGACTGAAGCTTTCTTT
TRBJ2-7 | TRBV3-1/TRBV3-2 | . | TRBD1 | CASSRGQGIPYEQYF | TGTGCCAGCAGCAGAGGACAGGGAATCCCCTACGAGCAGTACTTC
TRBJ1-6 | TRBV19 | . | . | CASRPGGDSPLHF | TGTGCCAGTAGACCCGGGGGGGATTCACCCCTCCACTTT
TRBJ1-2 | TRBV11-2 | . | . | CASSLELGVGYTF | TGTGCCAGCAGCTTAGAATTGGGGGTTGGCTACACCTTC
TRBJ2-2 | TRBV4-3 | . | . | CASSQDFANTGELFF | TGCGCCAGCAGCCAAGATTTCGCGAACACCGGGGAGCTGTTTTTT
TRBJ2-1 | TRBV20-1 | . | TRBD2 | CSASITSTSGTNEQFF | TGCAGTGCTAGTATAACAAGCACTAGCGGGACGAATGAGCAGTTCTTC
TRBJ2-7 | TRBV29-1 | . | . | CSVEGRSSSSHEQYF | TGCAGCGTTGAAGGGAGAAGTTCCTCATCCCACGAGCAGTACTTC
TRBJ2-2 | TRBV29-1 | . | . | CSVRTLNTGELFF | TGCAGCGTTCGGACACTCAACACCGGGGAGCTGTTTTTT
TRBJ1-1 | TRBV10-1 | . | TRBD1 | CASPGDRGKSNTEAFF | TGCGCCAGCCCAGGGGACAGGGGGAAATCGAACACTGAAGCTTTCTTT
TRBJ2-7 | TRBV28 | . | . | CASSSPSGVSYEQYF | TGTGCCAGCAGTTCCCCGTCAGGGGTAAGCTACGAGCAGTACTTC
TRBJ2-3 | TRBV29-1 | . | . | CSVAPGVSTDTQYF | TGCAGCGTTGCGCCAGGGGTGAGCACAGATACGCAGTATTTT
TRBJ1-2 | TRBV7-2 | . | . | CASSLDGSYGYTF | TGTGCCAGCAGCTTAGACGGGAGCTATGGCTACACCTTC
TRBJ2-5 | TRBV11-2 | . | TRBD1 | CASSLGQGKETQYF | TGTGCCAGCAGCTTGGGACAGGGGAAAGAGACCCAGTACTTC